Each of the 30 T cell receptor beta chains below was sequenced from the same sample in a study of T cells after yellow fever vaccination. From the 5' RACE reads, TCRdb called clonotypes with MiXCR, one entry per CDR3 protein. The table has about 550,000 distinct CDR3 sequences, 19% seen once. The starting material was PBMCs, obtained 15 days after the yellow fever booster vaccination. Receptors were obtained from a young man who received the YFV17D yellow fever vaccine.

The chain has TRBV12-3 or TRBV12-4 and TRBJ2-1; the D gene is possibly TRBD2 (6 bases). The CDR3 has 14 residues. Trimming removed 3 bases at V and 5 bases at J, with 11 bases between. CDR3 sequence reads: CASSLSGRHNEQFF. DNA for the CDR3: TGTGCCAGCAGTTTGTCGGGGAGGCACAATGAGCAGTTCTTC.

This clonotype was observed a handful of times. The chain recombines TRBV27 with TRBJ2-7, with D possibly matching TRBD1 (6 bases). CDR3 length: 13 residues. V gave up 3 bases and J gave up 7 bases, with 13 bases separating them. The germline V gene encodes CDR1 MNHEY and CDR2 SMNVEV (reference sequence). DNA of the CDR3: TGTGCCAGCAGTTTGTACAGGGCCCAAGAGCAGTACTTC. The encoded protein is CASSLYRAQEQYF.

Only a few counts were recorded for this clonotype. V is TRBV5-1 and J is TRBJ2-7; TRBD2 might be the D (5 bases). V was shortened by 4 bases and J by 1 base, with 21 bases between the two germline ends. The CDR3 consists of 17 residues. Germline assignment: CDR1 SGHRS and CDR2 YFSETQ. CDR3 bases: TGCGCCAGCAGCCTTGGGAGTCGGACTTCCTATTCCTACGAGCAGTACTTC. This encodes CASSLGSRTSYSYEQYF.

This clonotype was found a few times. In DNA form, the CDR3 reads TGTGCCAGCAGTTTTAGCGGGCCCGGGGAGCTGTTTTTT. This gives the protein CASSFSGPGELFF. The chain links TRBV27 to TRBJ2-2, with 7 bases matching TRBD2. Germline assignment: CDR1 MNHEY and CDR2 SMNVEV (reference sequence). Trimming at V came to 3 bases and at J to 6 bases, leaving 1 base not matched to a gene. CDR3 size: 13 residues.

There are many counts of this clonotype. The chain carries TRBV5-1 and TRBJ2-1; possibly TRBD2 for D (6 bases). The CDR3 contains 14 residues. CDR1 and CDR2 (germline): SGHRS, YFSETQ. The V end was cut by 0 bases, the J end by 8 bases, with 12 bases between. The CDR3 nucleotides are TGCGCCAGCAGCTTGGCCGGGAGTAGGGATGAGCAGTTCTTC. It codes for CASSLAGSRDEQFF.

The chain's CDR3 is CSARGWESYNEQFF. For the CDR3, the DNA is TGCAGCGCCAGAGGGTGGGAGAGTTACAATGAGCAGTTCTTC. The rearrangement joins TRBV29-1 to TRBJ2-1; D is possibly TRBD2 (5 bases). The germline V and J ends were trimmed by 7 bases and 4 bases, with 17 bases remaining between them. Germline V CDR1 and CDR2: SQVTM, ANQGSEA. The CDR3 is 14 amino acids.

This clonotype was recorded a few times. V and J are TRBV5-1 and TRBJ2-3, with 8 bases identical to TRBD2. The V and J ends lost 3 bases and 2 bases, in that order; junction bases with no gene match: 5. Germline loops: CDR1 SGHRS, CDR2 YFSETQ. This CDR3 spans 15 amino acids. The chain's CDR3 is CASSSGGAYTDTQYF. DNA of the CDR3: TGCGCCAGCAGCTCGGGAGGGGCTTACACAGATACGCAGTATTTT.

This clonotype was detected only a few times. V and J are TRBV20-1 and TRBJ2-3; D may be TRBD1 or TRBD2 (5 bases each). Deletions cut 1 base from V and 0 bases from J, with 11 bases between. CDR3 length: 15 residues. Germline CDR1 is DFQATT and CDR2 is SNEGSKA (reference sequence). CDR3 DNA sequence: TGCAGTGCTAGAGTTTCCGGGACCAGCACAGATACGCAGTATTTT. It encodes CSARVSGTSTDTQYF.

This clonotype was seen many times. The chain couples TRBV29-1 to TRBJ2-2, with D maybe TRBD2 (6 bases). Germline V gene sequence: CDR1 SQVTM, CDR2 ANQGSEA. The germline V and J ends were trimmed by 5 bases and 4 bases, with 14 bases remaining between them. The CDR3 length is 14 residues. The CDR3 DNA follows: TGCAGCGTTAAGTGGGAGCGGGTCACCGGGGAGCTGTTTTTT. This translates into CSVKWERVTGELFF.

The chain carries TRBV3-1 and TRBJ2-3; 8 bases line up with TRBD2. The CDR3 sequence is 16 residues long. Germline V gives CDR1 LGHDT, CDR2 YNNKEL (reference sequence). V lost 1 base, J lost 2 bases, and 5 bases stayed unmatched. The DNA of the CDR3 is TGTGCCAGCAGCCAAGCGGGACTAGGAAACACAGATACGCAGTATTTT. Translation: CASSQAGLGNTDTQYF.

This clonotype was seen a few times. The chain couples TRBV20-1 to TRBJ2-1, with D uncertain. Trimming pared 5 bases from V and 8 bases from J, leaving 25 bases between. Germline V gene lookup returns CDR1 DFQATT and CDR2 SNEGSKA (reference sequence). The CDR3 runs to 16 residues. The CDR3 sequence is CSAANRLSRRLDEQFF. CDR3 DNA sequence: TGCAGTGCTGCGAACCGTTTGTCCCGACGTTTAGATGAGCAGTTCTTC.

CDR3 sequence: CASSFLSADPASNEQFF. The DNA of the CDR3 is TGTGCCAGCAGTTTTTTATCCGCTGACCCTGCAAGCAATGAGCAGTTCTTC. This rearrangement joins TRBV28 to TRBJ2-1; no definite D call. This CDR3 has 17 amino acids. The germline V and J ends were trimmed by 3 bases and 6 bases, with 21 bases remaining between them. Per the germline V gene, CDR1 is MDHEN and CDR2 is SYDVKM.

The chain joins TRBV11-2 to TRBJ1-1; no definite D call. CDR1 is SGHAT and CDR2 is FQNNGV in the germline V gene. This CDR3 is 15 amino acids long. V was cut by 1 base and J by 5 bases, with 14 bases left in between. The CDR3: CASSLVGQEETEAFF. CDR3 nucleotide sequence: TGTGCCAGCAGCTTAGTTGGCCAGGAAGAAACTGAAGCTTTCTTT.

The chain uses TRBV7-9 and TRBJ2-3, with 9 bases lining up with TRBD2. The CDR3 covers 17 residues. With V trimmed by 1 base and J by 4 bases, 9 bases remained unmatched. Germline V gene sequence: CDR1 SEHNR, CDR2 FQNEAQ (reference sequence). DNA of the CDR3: TGTGCCAGCAGCTTAGGGCTTGGACTAGCGTTCGCAGATACGCAGTATTTT. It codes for CASSLGLGLAFADTQYF.

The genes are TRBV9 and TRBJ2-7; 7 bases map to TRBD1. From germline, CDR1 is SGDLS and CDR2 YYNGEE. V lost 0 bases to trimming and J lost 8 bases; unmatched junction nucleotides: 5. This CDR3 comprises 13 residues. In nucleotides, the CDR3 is TGTGCCAGCAGCGTAGGGGACAGAGCCAAGCAGTACTTC. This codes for CASSVGDRAKQYF.

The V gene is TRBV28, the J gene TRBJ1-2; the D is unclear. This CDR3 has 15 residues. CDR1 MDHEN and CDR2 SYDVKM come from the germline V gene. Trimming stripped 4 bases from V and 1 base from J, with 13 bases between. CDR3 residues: CASSSAAGNNYGYTF. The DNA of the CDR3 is TGTGCCAGCAGTTCAGCGGCGGGAAATAACTATGGCTACACCTTC.

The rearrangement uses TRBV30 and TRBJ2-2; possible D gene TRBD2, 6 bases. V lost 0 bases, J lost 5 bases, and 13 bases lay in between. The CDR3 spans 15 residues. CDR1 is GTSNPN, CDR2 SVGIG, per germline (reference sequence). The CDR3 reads CAWSVRGGRTGELFF. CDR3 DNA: TGTGCCTGGAGTGTACGGGGAGGAAGAACCGGGGAGCTGTTTTTT.

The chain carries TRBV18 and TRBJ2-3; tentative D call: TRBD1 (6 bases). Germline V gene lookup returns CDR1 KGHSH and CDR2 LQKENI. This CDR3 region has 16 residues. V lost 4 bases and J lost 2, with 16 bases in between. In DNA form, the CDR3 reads TGTGCCAGCTCACAGAGGGATGGGGGCCACACAGATACGCAGTATTTT. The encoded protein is CASSQRDGGHTDTQYF.

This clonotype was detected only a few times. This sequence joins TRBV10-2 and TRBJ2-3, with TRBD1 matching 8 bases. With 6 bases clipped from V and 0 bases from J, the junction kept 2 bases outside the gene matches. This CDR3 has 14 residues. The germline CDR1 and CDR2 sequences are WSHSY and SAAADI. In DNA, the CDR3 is TGCGCCAGCAGGAACAGGGGGAGCACAGATACGCAGTATTTT. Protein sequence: CASRNRGSTDTQYF.

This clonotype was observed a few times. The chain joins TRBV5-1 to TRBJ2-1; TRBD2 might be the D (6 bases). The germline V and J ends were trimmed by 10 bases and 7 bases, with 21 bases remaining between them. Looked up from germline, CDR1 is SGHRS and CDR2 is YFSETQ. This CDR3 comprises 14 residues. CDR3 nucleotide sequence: TGCGCCTCTCAGACTGGGGGAGGCAGTAATGAGCAGTTCTTC. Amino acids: CASQTGGGSNEQFF.

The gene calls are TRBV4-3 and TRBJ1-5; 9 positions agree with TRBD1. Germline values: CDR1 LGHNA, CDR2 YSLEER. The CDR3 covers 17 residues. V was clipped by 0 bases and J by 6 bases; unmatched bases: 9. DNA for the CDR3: TGCGCCAGCAGCCAAGATGTTCCGGGGACAGGGCTTCAGCCCCAGCATTTT. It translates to CASSQDVPGTGLQPQHF.

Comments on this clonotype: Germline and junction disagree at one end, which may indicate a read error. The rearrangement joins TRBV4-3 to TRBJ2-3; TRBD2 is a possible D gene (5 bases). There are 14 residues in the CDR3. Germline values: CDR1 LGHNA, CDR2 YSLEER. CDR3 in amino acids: CASSPRAGTDTPYF. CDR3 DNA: TGCGCCAGCAGCCCTAGGGCGGGCACAGATACGCCGTATTTT.

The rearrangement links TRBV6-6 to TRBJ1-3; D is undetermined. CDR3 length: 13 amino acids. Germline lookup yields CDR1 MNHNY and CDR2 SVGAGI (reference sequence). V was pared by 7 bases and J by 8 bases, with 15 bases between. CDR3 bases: TGTGCCAGCACACGGGTTGGTCTATACACCATATATTTT. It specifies CASTRVGLYTIYF.

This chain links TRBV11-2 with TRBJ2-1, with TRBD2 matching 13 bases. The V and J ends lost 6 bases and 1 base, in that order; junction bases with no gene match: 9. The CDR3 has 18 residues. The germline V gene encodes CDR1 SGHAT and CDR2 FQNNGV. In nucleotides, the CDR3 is TGTGCCAGCAGTAAACTAGCGGGAGGGCCGAAGTCCTACAATGAGCAGTTCTTC. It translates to CASSKLAGGPKSYNEQFF.

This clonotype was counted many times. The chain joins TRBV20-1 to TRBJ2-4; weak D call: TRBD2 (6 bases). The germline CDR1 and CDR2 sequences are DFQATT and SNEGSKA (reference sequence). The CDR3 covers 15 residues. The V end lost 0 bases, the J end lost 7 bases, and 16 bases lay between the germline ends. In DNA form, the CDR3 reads TGCAGTGCTAGAGATTTTGTCGGGAGTGATAACATTCAGTACTTC. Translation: CSARDFVGSDNIQYF.

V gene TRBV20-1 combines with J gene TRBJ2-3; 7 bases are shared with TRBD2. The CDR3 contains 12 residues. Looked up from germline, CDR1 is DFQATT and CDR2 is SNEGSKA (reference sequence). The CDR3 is CIPSGSTDTQYF. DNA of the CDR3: TGCATTCCTAGCGGAAGCACAGATACGCAGTATTTT.

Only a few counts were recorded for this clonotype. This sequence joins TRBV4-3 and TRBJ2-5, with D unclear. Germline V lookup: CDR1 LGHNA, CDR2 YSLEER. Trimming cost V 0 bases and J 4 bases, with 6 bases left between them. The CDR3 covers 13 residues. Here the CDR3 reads CASSQDESETQYF. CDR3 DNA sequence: TGCGCCAGCAGCCAAGATGAATCAGAGACCCAGTACTTC.

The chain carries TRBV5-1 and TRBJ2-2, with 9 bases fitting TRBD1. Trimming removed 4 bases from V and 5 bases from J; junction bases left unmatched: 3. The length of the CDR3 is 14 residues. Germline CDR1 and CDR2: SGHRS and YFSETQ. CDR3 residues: CASSIGQGTGELFF. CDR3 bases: TGCGCCAGCAGCATCGGACAGGGGACCGGGGAGCTGTTTTTT.

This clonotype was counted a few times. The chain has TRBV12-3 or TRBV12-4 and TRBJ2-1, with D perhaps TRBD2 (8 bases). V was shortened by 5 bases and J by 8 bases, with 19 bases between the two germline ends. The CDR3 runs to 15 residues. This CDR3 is CASSHRGLVFDEQFF. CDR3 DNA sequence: TGTGCCAGCAGTCACAGGGGACTAGTTTTCGATGAGCAGTTCTTC.

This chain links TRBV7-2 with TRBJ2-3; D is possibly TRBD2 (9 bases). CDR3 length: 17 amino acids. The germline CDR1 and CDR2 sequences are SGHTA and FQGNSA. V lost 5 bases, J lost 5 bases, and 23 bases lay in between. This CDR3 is CASSPRGREGQVDTQYF. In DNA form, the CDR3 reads TGTGCCAGCAGCCCCAGGGGGCGGGAGGGCCAGGTAGATACGCAGTATTTT. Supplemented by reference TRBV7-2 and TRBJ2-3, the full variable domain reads GAGVSQSPSNKVTEKGKDVELRCDPISGHTALYWYRQSLGQGLEFLIYFQGNSAPDKSGLPSDRFSAERTGGSVSTLTIQRTQQEDSAVYLCASSPRGREGQVDTQYFGPGTRLTVL.